A single sample is the source of the 16 T cell receptor beta chains below, sequenced in a study of blood T cell repertoires in COVID-19. TCRdb's table, derived via immunoSEQ multiplex PCR, lists solely in-frame clones and lacks some. The sample carries under 250,000 clones, 60% to 85% recorded once. Sequenced input: peripheral blood. The receptors stem from a woman between 65 and 79 years old with acute or convalescent COVID-19.

The rearrangement joins TRBV7-6 to TRBJ1-1; 7 bases are shared with TRBD1. Looked up from germline, CDR1 is SGHVS and CDR2 is FNYEAQ. V lost 1 base and J lost 4; bases outside the gene matches: 6. The CDR3 spans 15 residues. The CDR3: CASSLEQGPGTEAFF. For the CDR3, the DNA is TGTGCCAGCAGCTTAGAACAGGGGCCGGGCACTGAAGCTTTCTTT. The full variable domain, in which reference TRBV7-6 and TRBJ1-1 provide the parts outside the CDR3, is GAGVSQSPRYKVTKRGQDVALRCDPISGHVSLYWYRQALGQGPEFLTYFNYEAQQDKSGLPNDRFSAERPEGSISTLTIQRTEQRDSAMYRCASSLEQGPGTEAFFGQGTRLTVV.

This clone was picked up one time. The V and J genes are TRBV28 and TRBJ1-5; TRBD1 matches at 8 bases. There are 15 residues in the CDR3. Trimming cost V 2 bases and J 5 bases; bases outside gene matches: 5. Per the germline V gene, CDR1 is MDHEN and CDR2 is SYDVKM. DNA for the CDR3: TGTGCCAGCAGTTTAGGGTCAGGGGGCCATCAGCCCCAGCATTTT. It codes for CASSLGSGGHQPQHF. The variable domain in full, with the rest retrieved from reference TRBV28 and TRBJ1-5, is DVKVTQSSRYLVKRTGEKVFLECVQDMDHENMFWYRQDPGLGLRLIYFSYDVKMKEKGDIPEGYSVSREKKERFSLILESASTNQTSMYLCASSLGSGGHQPQHFGDGTRLSIL.

The chain employs TRBV9 and TRBJ1-4; TRBD1 is a possible D gene (6 bases). The germline V gene encodes CDR1 SGDLS and CDR2 YYNGEE. The CDR3 contains 15 residues. V was clipped by 0 bases and J by 7 bases, with 13 bases between them. The CDR3 region is CASSVVSGGGEKLFF. CDR3 nucleotide sequence: TGTGCCAGCAGCGTAGTTTCGGGGGGCGGTGAAAAACTGTTTTTT.

V usage is TRBV6-1 and J usage is TRBJ1-4, with TRBD1 matching 7 bases. Germline values: CDR1 MNHNS, CDR2 SASEGT. The CDR3 is 16 residues long. V shed 3 bases, J shed 3 bases, and the junction held 7 bases outside the gene matches. The CDR3 nucleotides read TGTGCCAGCAGTGACCCTGGACAGGCCTCTAATGAAAAACTGTTTTTT. It codes for CASSDPGQASNEKLFF.

The chain joins TRBV7-9 to TRBJ2-4, with 10 bases identical to TRBD2. The CDR3 length is 17 residues. After removal of 2 bases from V and 0 bases from J, the junction contained 4 bases not matched to a gene. CDR1 and CDR2 from the germline V gene are SEHNR and FQNEAQ (reference sequence). CDR3 region: CASSLSGRALAKNIQYF. DNA for the CDR3: TGTGCCAGCAGCTTAAGCGGGAGGGCCCTAGCCAAAAACATTCAGTACTTC.

This clone was seen at least ten times. Other DNA sequences within the sample encode an identical CDR3. The chain carries TRBV2 and TRBJ2-5, with 11 positions matching TRBD2. Unmatched junction bases numbered 2, after V lost 6 bases and J lost 2 bases. The CDR3 is 14 amino acids. Germline CDR1 is SNHLY and CDR2 is FYNNEI. CDR3 nucleotides: TGTGCCAGCAGGGGGACTAGCGGTCAAGAGACCCAGTACTTC. Its protein product is CASRGTSGQETQYF. The entire variable domain, with the rest obtained from reference TRBV2 and TRBJ2-5, is as follows: EPEVTQTPSHQVTQMGQEVILRCVPISNHLYFYWYRQILGQKVEFLVSFYNNEISEKSEIFDDQFSVERPDGSNFTLKIRSTKLEDSAMYFCASRGTSGQETQYFGPGTRLLVL.

The chain is built from TRBV6-5 and TRBJ2-3, with TRBD2 matching 10 bases. The CDR3 has 15 residues. The V segment lost 8 bases and the J segment 4 bases; nucleotides outside the gene matches: 9. Germline CDR1 and CDR2: MNHEY and SVGAGI. CDR3: CASGGLAGASDTQYF. The CDR3 DNA is TGTGCCAGCGGGGGCCTAGCGGGAGCCTCAGATACGCAGTATTTT.

V usage is TRBV5-1 and J usage is TRBJ1-4, with D hard to call. CDR1 is SGHRS and CDR2 is YFSETQ in the germline V gene. The CDR3 has 16 amino acids. V shed 4 bases and J shed 3 bases, with 16 bases lying between them. The CDR3 is CASSPAQAGSNEKLFF. In DNA form, the CDR3 reads TGCGCCAGCAGCCCCGCCCAAGCCGGGTCTAATGAAAAACTGTTTTTT.

The rearrangement uses TRBV10-3 and TRBJ2-7, with D tentatively TRBD2 (6 bases). Germline V lookup: CDR1 ENHRY, CDR2 SYGVKD. Trimming stripped 1 base from V and 5 bases from J, with 15 bases between. The CDR3 is 15 amino acids. CDR3 sequence: CAISEFGGSPHEQYF. As DNA, the CDR3 is TGTGCCATCAGTGAGTTTGGGGGGTCCCCCCACGAGCAGTACTTC.

This clone appeared once. The chain links TRBV6-5 to TRBJ1-5; a weak D match, TRBD1 (6 bases). This CDR3 is 15 amino acids long. V lost 6 bases and J 1 base, leaving 13 bases between the germline ends. Germline CDR1 MNHEY, CDR2 SVGAGI. CDR3 DNA sequence: TGTGCCAGCAGAGGAGGCAGGGGCAGCAATCAGCCCCAGCATTTT. This sequence encodes CASRGGRGSNQPQHF.

The V gene is TRBV3-1 (or the pseudogene TRBV3-2), the J gene TRBJ2-1, with TRBD2 identical over 11 bases. The CDR3 contains 14 residues. V lost 2 bases, J lost 6 bases, and 0 bases stayed unmatched. Germline V lookup: CDR1 LGHDT, CDR2 YNNKEL (reference sequence). CDR3 amino acids: CASSQLAGGNEQFF. The CDR3 DNA reads TGTGCCAGCAGCCAACTAGCGGGAGGCAATGAGCAGTTCTTC.

V gene TRBV11-2 combines with J gene TRBJ2-7; D uncertain. The CDR3 has 14 residues. Looked up from germline, CDR1 is SGHAT and CDR2 is FQNNGV. Trimming removed 7 bases at V and 0 bases at J, with 13 bases between. CDR3: CASTPQYSSYEQYF. The CDR3 DNA is TGTGCCAGCACCCCCCAGTACAGCTCCTACGAGCAGTACTTC. The entire variable domain, with the rest obtained from reference TRBV11-2 and TRBJ2-7, is as follows: EAGVAQSPRYKIIEKRQSVAFWCNPISGHATLYWYQQILGQGPKLLIQFQNNGVVDDSQLPKDRFSAERLKGVDSTLKIQPAKLEDSAVYLCASTPQYSSYEQYFGPGTRLTVT.

The CDR3 sequence is CASSDPGQGDGNTIYF. CDR3 coding DNA: TGTGCCAGCAGTGATCCGGGACAGGGGGACGGAAACACCATATATTTT. This rearrangement joins TRBV2 to TRBJ1-3; TRBD1 matches at 11 bases. Unmatched junction bases numbered 5, after V lost 3 bases and J lost 4 bases. The CDR3 length is 16 residues. Looked up from germline, CDR1 is SNHLY and CDR2 is FYNNEI.

The chain couples TRBV10-3 to TRBJ1-6; no firm D call. Per germline, CDR1 ENHRY and CDR2 SYGVKD. V was trimmed by 3 bases and J by 10 bases, leaving 16 bases between them. This CDR3 is built from 15 residues. The DNA of the CDR3 is TGTGCCATCAGTGACGAGGGCCCTTTGGGATCACCCCTCCACTTT. Translated, it gives CAISDEGPLGSPLHF.

The J gene is TRBJ1-1, the V gene TRBV19; perhaps TRBD1 as D (6 bases). This CDR3 region has 15 residues. The germline CDR1 and CDR2 sequences are LNHDA and SQIVND (reference sequence). V was pared by 10 bases and J by 5 bases, with 23 bases between. The CDR3 coding sequence is TGTGCCACCACGCGACAGGCAATAGCAGAGACTGAAGCTTTCTTT. Its translation is CATTRQAIAETEAFF.

The chain recombines TRBV19 with TRBJ2-7, with a tentative D call TRBD1 (6 bases). Germline V lookup: CDR1 LNHDA, CDR2 SQIVND (reference sequence). The V end was cut by 3 bases, the J end by 3 bases, with 15 bases between. CDR3 size: 15 residues. CDR3 in DNA: TGTGCCAGTAGTATCCGCTCGGGACATCTCTACGAGCAGTACTTC. Its translation is CASSIRSGHLYEQYF.